The present T cell receptor (beta chain) was sequenced within a study of PD-1 blockade in mismatch repair-deficient tumors (dated by TCRdb to about 2017). Background for the entire study: Between late 2013 and September 2016, the trial enrolled about 93 consecutive patients with 12 mismatch repair-deficient cancer types, every one of whom had been previously treated and was progressing. Tumor-associated T cell clones were tracked in the peripheral blood of patients responding to PD-1 blockade by deep sequencing of TCR CDR3 regions.

Summary of the overall study and its limitations: Clonal expansion was elicited by three of the seven peptides, yielding approximately 140 unique blood TCRs of which seven were also found in tumor, and every positive peptide was derived from frameshift mutations. Tumor-resident clones, often undetectable in blood before treatment, expanded rapidly after pembrolizumab and then contracted, generally before radiologic responses.

The sample's time point label is to be understood as: 10-day in vitro stimulation with candidate neoantigen peptide 4. For each enrolled patient, mismatch repair deficiency was established using either polymerase chain reaction or immunohistochemistry. TCR sequencing was performed for a few patients who responded to pembrolizumab therapy. About 7 ELISpot-reactive candidate neoantigen peptides were each used in a roughly 10-day in vitro stimulation before TCR sequencing. A control culture lacking peptide was run in an identical manner and was used as the baseline for calculation of clone fold changes. In the phase II trial, pembrolizumab PD-1 blockade was tested prospectively in advanced mismatch repair-deficient cancers, no matter which tissue of origin the cancers came from. Comments on this clone: Its antigen is still unknown. Per-base quality was not reported, and no clone a single base away is much larger than it.

V drops 5 bases and J drops 2 bases, leaving 18 bases in between. The germline V gene encodes CDR1 GTSNPN and CDR2 SVGIG (reference sequence). From the cysteine through the phenylalanine, the CDR3 covers 15 amino acids. Only the CDR3 part of the read is kept: 45 bases, read in frame from the first base. Libraries were made using the immunoSEQ multiplex PCR assay. Per the source publication's procedure: A clone was defined as neoantigen-specific if the clone expanded significantly to the relevant peptide but showed no significant expansion to any other peptide tested. Imported from immuneACCESS, the table was reduced by TCRdb to in-frame sequences with V and J called. These copies leave out some clones; in studies compared against another copy, an unresolved V gene accounts for under half, and the cause of the remainder is not known. V, J and clone size are those of that table, while D and trimming were read from the DNA. Counted in this sample were about 14,000 clones; about 85% of them appeared once. Of the sample, approximately 20% falls within the top ten clones.

The material sequenced was cells cultured in vitro, taken from a patient treated with pembrolizumab. The V and J segments used are TRBV30 and TRBJ2-5; 5 matching bases give a weak D call of TRBD1. This clonotype originated in an adult with mismatch repair-deficient cancer. This receptor has the CDR3 CAWPPRSRVQETQYF. The DNA sequence is TGTGCCTGGCCCCCCCGGAGCAGGGTACAAGAGACCCAGTACTTC.